This T cell receptor (beta chain) appears in the sequencing data of a study of blood T cells in healthy people across ages. Study-wide background: There was about one barcoded beta molecule captured by template switching per two T cells.

Study observations and caveats: Long-lived donors carried more naive CD4+ cells and greater diversity than aged donors.

Details on this clonotype: Its matching antigen is unknown.

It was with a sample-barcoded 5' primer and a J-beta primer mix that a second PCR of about 6 to 12 cycles was run. Sequencing yielded, for each sample, at least 3 million paired-end reads carrying CDR3. TCRdb redid the calling of the 5' RACE reads with MiXCR, one entry per CDR3 protein. This sample carries approximately 1,000,000 distinct CDR3 sequences, around 43% of them seen once, and the ten largest clones take under 20%. V gave up 0 bases and J gave up 2 bases; unmatched junction bases: 9. The germline gives CDR1 LGHNA, CDR2 YNFKEQ. The CDR3 contains 19 residues. This chain joins TRBV4-2 and TRBJ1-5; TRBD1 matches at 11 bases. Sequencing was carried out using blood. The TCR comes from a woman aged 55-75 years in good health. The CDR3 DNA follows: TGTGCCAGCAGCCAAGATGCCGGACAGGGGGCAATGGGCAATCAGCCCCAGCATTTT. Protein: CASSQDAGQGAMGNQPQHF.